This TCR beta chain appears in the sequencing data of a study of shared clonotypes between healthy human individuals. TCRdb's copy holds only in-frame clones and misses some; the assay was immunoSEQ multiplex PCR. Counted here are 2,500,000 or so clones, around 90% occurring once; the ten biggest clones make up around 0.35%. Study results and caveats: Shared clonotypes across all four donors exceeded non-shared ones in generation probability. Compared with memory subsets, naive subsets generally had larger estimated richness.

A remark on this clone: The antigen is unknown.

This CDR3 spans 11 amino acids. V shed 6 bases and J shed 5 bases, with 10 bases lying between them. CDR1 is DFQATT and CDR2 is SNEGSKA in the germline V gene (reference sequence). The clonotype comes from a young man in good health. Some clones in this sample may be carry-over from other donors' samples. This chain joins TRBV20-1 and TRBJ1-2; D gene ambiguous. The sequenced material came from naive CD4+ T cells from PBMCs. Documented subset: CD45RA+ positively selected. The CDR3 DNA follows: TGCAGTGCCCCCGCCCGGTATGGCTACACCTTC. Protein: CSAPARYGYTF.